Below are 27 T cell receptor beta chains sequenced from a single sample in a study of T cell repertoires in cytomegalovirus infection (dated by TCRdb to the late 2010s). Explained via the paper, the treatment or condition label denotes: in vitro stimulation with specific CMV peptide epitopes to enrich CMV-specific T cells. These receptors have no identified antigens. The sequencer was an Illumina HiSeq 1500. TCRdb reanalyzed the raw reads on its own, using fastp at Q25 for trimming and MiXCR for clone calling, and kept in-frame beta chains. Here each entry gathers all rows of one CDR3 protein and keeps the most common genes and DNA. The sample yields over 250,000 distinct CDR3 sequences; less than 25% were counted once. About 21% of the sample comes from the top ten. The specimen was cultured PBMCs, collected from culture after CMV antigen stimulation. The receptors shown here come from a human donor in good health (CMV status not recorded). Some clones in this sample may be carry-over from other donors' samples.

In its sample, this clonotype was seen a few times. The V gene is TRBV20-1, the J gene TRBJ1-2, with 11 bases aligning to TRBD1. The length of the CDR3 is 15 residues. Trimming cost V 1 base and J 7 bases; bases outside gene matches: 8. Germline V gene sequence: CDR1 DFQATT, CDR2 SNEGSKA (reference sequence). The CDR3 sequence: CSARVRDRGAGGYTF. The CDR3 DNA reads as TGCAGTGCTAGAGTTAGGGACAGGGGGGCTGGTGGCTACACCTTC.

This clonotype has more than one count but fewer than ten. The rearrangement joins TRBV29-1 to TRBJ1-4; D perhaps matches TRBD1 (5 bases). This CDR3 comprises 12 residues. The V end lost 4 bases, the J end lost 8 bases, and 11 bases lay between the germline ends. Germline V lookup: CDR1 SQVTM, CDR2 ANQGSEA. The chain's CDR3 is CSVGEGNEKLFF. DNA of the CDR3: TGCAGCGTTGGGGAGGGGAACGAAAAACTGTTTTTT.

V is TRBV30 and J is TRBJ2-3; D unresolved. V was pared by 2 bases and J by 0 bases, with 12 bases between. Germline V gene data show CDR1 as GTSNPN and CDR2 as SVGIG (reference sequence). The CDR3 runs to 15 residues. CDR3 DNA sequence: TGTGCCTGGAGTCCCGGAACAGCTAGCACAGATACGCAGTATTTT. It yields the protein CAWSPGTASTDTQYF.

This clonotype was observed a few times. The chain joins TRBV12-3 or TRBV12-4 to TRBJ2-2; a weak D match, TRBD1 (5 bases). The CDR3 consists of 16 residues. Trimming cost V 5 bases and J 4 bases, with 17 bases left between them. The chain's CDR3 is CASSPGGALGTGELFF. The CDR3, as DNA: TGTGCCAGCAGTCCTGGTGGGGCTCTGGGCACCGGGGAGCTGTTTTTT.

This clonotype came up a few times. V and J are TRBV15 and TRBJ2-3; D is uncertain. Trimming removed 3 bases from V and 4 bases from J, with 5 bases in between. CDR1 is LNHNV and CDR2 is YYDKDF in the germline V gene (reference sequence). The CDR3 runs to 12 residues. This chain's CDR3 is CATSRVADTQYF. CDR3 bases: TGTGCCACCAGCAGGGTAGCAGATACGCAGTATTTT.

CDR3 nucleotide sequence: TGTGCCAGTAGTAAGGCTGGGGTGGGACAGAGCGAGCAGTACGTC. It translates to CASSKAGVGQSEQYV. This rearrangement joins TRBV19 to TRBJ2-7, with 7 bases fitting TRBD1. Germline V gene sequence: CDR1 LNHDA, CDR2 SQIVND (reference sequence). V lost 4 bases, J lost 6 bases, and 12 bases stayed unmatched. The CDR3 is 15 amino acids.

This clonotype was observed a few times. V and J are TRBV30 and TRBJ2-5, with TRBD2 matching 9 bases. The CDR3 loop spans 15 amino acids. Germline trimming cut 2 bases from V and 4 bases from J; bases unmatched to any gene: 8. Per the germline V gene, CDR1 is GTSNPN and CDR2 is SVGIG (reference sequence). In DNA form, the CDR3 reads TGTGCCTGGAGTTCCTTGGGCGGGAGGGGAGAGACCCAGTACTTC. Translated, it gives CAWSSLGGRGETQYF.

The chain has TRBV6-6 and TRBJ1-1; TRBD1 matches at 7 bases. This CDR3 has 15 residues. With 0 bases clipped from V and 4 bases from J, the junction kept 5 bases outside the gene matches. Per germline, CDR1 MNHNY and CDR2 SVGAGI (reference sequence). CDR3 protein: CASSYSQGLRTEAFF. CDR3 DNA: TGTGCCAGCAGTTACTCACAGGGGTTGCGCACTGAAGCTTTCTTT.

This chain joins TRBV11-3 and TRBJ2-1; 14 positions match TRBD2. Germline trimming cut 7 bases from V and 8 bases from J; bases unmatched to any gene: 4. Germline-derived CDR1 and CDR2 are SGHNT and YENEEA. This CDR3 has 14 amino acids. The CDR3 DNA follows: TGTGCCAGCACCGGGACTAGCGGGAGTTATGAGCAGTTCTTC. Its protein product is CASTGTSGSYEQFF.

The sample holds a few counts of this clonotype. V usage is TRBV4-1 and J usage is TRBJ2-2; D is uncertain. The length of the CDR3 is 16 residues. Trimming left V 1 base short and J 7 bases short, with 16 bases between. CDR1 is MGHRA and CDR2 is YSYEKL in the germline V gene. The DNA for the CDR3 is TGCGCCAGCAGCCAAGTCTTTCTCAAGACTCTCGGGGAGCTGTTTTTT. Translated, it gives CASSQVFLKTLGELFF.

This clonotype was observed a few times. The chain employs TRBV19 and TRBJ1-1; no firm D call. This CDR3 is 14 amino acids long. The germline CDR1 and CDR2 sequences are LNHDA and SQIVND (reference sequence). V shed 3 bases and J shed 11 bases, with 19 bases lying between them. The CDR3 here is CASSILSVGSSAFF. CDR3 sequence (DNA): TGTGCCAGTAGTATCCTCAGCGTAGGTTCCTCGGCTTTCTTT.

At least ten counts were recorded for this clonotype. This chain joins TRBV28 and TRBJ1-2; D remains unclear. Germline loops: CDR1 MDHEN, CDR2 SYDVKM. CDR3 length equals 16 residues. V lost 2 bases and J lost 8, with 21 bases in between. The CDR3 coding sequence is TGTGCCAGCAGTTTAACGGCCCCGGACCGCTTGGGCGGCTACACCTTC. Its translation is CASSLTAPDRLGGYTF.

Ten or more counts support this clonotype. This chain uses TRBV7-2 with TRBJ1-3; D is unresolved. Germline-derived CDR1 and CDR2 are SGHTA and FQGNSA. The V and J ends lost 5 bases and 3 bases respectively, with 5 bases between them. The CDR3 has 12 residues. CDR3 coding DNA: TGTGCCAGCAGCCCTTATGGAAACACCATATATTTT. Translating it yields CASSPYGNTIYF.

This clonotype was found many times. CDR3 residues: CASSATSGAHEQFF. CDR3 nucleotide sequence: TGTGCCAGCAGCGCGACTAGCGGGGCACATGAGCAGTTCTTC. J is TRBJ2-1 and V is TRBV7-3; TRBD2 matches at 11 bases. This CDR3 has 14 residues. Trimming cost V 5 bases and J 8 bases; bases outside gene matches: 5. Germline CDR1 SGHTA, CDR2 FQGTGA. Drawing the rest from reference TRBV7-3 and TRBJ2-1, the complete variable domain is GAGVSQTPSNKVTEKGKYVELRCDPISGHTALYWYRQSLGQGPEFLIYFQGTGAADDSGLPNDRFFAVRPEGSVSTLKIQRTERGDSAVYLCASSATSGAHEQFFGPGTRLTVL.

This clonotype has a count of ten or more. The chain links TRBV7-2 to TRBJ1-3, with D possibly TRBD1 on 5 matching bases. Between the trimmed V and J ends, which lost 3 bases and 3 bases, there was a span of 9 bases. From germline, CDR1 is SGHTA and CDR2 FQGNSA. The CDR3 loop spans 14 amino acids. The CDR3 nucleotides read TGTGCCAGCAGCTTTCAGGGATATGGAAACACCATATATTTT. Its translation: CASSFQGYGNTIYF. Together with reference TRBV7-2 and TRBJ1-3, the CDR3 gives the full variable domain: GAGVSQSPSNKVTEKGKDVELRCDPISGHTALYWYRQSLGQGLEFLIYFQGNSAPDKSGLPSDRFSAERTGGSVSTLTIQRTQQEDSAVYLCASSFQGYGNTIYFGEGSWLTVV.

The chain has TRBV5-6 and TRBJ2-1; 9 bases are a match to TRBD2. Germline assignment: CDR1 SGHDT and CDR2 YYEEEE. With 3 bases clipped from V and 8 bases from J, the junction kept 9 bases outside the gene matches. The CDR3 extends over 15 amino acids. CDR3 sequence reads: CASSWNSGSGDEQFF. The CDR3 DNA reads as TGTGCCAGCAGCTGGAATAGCGGGAGTGGGGATGAGCAGTTCTTC.

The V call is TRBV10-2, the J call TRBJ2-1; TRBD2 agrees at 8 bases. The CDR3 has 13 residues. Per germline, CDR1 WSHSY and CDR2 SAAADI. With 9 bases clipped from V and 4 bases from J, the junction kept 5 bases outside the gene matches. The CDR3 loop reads CASQREPYNEQFF. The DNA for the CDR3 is TGCGCCAGTCAGCGGGAGCCATACAATGAGCAGTTCTTC.

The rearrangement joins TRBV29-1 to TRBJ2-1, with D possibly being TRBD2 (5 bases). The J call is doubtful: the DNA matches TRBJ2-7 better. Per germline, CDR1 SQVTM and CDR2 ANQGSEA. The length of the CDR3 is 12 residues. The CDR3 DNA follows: TGCAGCGTTGGCCGTATCCGGGATGAGCAGTACTTC. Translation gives CSVGRIRDEQYF.

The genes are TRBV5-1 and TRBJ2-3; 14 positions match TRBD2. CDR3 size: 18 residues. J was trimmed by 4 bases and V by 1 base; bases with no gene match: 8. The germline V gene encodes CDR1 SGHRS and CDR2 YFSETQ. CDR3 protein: CASSLSARTSGRPDTQYF. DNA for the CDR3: TGCGCCAGCAGCTTGTCCGCAAGGACTAGCGGGAGGCCAGATACGCAGTATTTT.

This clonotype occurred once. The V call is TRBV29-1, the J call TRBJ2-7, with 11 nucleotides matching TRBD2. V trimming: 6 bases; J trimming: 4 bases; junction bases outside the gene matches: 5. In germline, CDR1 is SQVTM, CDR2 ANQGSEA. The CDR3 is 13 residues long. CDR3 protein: CSVVRTSGYEQYF. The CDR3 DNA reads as TGCAGCGTGGTTAGGACTAGCGGGTACGAGCAGTACTTC.

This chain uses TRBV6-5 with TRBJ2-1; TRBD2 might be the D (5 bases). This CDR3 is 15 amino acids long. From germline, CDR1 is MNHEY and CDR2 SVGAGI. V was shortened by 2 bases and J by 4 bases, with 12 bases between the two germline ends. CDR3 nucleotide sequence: TGTGCCAGCAGTTACGAGCGGACGATATACAATGAGCAGTTCTTC. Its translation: CASSYERTIYNEQFF.

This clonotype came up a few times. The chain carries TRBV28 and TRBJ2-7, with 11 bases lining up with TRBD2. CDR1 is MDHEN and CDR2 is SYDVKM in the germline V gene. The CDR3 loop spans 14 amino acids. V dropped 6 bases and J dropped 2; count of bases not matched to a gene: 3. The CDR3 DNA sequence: TGTGCCAGCAGGGGGACTAGCGGAGCCTACGAGCAGTACTTC. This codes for CASRGTSGAYEQYF. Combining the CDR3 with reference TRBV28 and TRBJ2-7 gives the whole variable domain DVKVTQSSRYLVKRTGEKVFLECVQDMDHENMFWYRQDPGLGLRLIYFSYDVKMKEKGDIPEGYSVSREKKERFSLILESASTNQTSMYLCASRGTSGAYEQYFGPGTRLTVT.

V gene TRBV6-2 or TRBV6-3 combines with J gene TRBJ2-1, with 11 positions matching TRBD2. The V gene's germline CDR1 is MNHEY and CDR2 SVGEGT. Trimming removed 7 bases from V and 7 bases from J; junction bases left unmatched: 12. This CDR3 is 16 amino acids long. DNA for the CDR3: TGTGCCAGCAAACTAGCGGGAGAAAGGAGGAAAAATGAGCAGTTCTTC. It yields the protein CASKLAGERRKNEQFF.

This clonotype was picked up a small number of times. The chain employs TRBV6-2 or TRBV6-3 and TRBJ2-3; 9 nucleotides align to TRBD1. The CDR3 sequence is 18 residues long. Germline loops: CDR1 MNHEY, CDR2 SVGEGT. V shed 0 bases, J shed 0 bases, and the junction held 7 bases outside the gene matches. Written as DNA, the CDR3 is TGTGCCAGCAGTTACTCAACCGGGACAGGGATCAGCACAGATACGCAGTATTTT. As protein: CASSYSTGTGISTDTQYF.

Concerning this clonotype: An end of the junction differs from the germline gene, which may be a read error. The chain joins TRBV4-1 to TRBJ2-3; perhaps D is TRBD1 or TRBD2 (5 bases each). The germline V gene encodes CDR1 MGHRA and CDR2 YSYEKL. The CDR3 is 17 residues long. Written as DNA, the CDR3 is TGTGCCAGCAGCCAAGGTGACGGGACCGCTAGCACAGATACGCAGTATTTT. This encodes CASSQGDGTASTDTQYF.

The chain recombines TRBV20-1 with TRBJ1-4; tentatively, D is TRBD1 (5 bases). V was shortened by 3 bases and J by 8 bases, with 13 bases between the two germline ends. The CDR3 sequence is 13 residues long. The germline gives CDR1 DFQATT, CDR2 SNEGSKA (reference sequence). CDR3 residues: CSARPEGREKLFF. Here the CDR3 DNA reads TGCAGTGCTAGGCCTGAGGGGAGGGAAAAACTGTTTTTT.

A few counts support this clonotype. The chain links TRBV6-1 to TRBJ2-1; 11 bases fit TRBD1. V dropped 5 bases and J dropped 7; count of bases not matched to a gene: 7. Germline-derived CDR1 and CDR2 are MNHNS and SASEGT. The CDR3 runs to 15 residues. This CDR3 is CASSSWDRGNNEQFF. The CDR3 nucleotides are TGTGCCAGCAGTTCATGGGACAGGGGGAATAATGAGCAGTTCTTC.